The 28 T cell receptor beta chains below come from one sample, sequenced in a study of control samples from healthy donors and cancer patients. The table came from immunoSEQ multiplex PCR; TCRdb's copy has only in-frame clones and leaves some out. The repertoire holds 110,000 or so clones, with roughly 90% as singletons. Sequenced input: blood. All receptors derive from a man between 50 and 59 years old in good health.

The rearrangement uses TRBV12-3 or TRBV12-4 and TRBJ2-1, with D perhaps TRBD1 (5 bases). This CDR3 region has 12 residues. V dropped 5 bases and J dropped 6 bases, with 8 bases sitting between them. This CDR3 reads CASSPDSNEQFF. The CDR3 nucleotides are TGTGCCAGCAGTCCAGACAGCAATGAGCAGTTCTTC.

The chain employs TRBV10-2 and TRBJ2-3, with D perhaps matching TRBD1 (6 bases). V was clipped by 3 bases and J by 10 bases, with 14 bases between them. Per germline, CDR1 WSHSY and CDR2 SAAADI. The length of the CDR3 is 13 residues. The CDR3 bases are TGCGCCAGCAGTGATTACCAGGGGTCGGCGCAGTATTTT. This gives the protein CASSDYQGSAQYF.

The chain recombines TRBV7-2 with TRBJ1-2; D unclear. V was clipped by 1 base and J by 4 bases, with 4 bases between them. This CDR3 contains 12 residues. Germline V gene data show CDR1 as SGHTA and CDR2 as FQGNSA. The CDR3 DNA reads TGTGCCAGCAGCTTAGAAGTCTATGGCTACACCTTC. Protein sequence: CASSLEVYGYTF.

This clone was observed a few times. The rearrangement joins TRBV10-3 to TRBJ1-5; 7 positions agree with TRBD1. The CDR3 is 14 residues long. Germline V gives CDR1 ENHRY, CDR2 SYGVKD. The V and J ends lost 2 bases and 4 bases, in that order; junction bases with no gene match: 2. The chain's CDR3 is CAISETGANQPQHF. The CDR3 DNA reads TGTGCCATCAGTGAGACAGGGGCAAATCAGCCCCAGCATTTT.

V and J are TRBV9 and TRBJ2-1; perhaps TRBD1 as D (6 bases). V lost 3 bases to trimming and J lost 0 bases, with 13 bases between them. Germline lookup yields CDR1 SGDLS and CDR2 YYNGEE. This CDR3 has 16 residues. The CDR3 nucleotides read TGTGCCAGCAGCGGAATACTAGGGGGCTCCTACAATGAGCAGTTCTTC. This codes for CASSGILGGSYNEQFF.

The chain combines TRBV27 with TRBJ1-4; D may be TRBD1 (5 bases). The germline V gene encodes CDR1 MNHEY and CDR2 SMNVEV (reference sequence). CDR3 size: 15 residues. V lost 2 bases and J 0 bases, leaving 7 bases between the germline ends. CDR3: CASSLGHTTNEKLFF. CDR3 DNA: TGTGCCAGCAGTTTAGGACATACAACTAATGAAAAACTGTTTTTT.

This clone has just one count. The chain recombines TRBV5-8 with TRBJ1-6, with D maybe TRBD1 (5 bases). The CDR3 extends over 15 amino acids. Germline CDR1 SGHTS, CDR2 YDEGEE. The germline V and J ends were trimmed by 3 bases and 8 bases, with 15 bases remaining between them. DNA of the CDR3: TGTGCCAGCAGCTATCGGGGGTTTTCCGATTCACCCCTCCACTTT. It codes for CASSYRGFSDSPLHF.

The CDR3 sequence: CASSILRGIRNQPQHF. DNA for the CDR3: TGTGCCAGTAGTATCCTCAGGGGGATAAGGAATCAGCCCCAGCATTTT. The V gene is TRBV19, the J gene TRBJ1-5; 7 positions agree with TRBD1. V gave up 3 bases and J gave up 4 bases; unmatched junction bases: 9. The CDR3 runs 16 residues. CDR1 is LNHDA and CDR2 is SQIVND in the germline V gene (reference sequence).

The CDR3 spells CASSVKSGNTIYF. The DNA of the CDR3 is TGTGCCAGCAGTGTCAAATCTGGAAACACCATATATTTT. This chain uses TRBV2 with TRBJ1-3; D not resolved. The germline V gene encodes CDR1 SNHLY and CDR2 FYNNEI. This CDR3 contains 13 residues. Trimming removed 4 bases from V and 1 base from J, with 5 bases in between.

CDR3: CASSLKIRGATEAFF. Written as DNA, the CDR3 is TGCGCCAGCAGCTTGAAAATAAGGGGGGCCACTGAAGCTTTCTTT. The chain carries TRBV5-1 and TRBJ1-1, with D perhaps matching TRBD1 (6 bases). Between the trimmed V and J ends, which lost 1 base and 4 bases, there was a span of 14 bases. Germline CDR1 reads SGHRS; CDR2 reads YFSETQ. The CDR3 has 15 residues.

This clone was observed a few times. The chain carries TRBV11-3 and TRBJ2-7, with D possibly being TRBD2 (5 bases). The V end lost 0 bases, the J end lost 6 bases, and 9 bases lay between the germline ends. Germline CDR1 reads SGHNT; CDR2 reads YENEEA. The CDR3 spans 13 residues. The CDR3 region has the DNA TGTGCCAGCAGCTTAGAGGGCGAGGGCGAGCAGTACTTC. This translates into CASSLEGEGEQYF.

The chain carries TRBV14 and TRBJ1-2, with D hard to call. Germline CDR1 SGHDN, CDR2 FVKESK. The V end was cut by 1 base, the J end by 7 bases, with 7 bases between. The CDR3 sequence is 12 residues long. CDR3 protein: CASSQAQGGYTF. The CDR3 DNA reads TGTGCCAGCAGCCAAGCCCAAGGTGGCTACACCTTC.

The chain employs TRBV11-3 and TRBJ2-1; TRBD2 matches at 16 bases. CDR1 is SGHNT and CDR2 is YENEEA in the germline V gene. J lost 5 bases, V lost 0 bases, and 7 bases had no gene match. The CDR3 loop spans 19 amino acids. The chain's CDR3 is CASSLDRRGLAGGNNEQFF. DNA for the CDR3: TGTGCCAGCAGCTTAGATCGTAGGGGACTAGCGGGGGGGAACAATGAGCAGTTCTTC.

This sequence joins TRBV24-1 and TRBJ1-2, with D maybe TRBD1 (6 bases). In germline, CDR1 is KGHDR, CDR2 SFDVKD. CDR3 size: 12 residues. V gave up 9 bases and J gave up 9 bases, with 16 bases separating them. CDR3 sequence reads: CATSTGPTSYTF. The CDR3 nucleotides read TGTGCCACCTCTACAGGGCCGACAAGCTACACCTTC.

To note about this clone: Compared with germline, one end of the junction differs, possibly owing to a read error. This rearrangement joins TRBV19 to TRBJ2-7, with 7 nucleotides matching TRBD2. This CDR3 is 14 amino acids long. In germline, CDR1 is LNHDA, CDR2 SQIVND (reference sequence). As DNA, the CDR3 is TGTGCCAGTAGTATACGGGCGGAAGCGGGGATCGAGCACTTC. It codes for CASSIRAEAGIEHF.

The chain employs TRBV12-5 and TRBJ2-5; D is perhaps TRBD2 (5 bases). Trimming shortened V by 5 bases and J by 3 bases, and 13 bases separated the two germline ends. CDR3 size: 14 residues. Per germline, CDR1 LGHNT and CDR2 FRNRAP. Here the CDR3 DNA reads TGTGCTAGTGGTCCGCTGGACGGGGAAGAGACCCAGTACTTC. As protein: CASGPLDGEETQYF.

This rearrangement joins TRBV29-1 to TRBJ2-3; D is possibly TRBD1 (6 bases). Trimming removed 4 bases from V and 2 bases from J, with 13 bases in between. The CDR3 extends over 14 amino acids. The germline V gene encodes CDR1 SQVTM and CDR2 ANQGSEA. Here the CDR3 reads CSVAPDSNTDTQYF. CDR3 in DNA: TGCAGCGTTGCCCCGGACAGCAACACAGATACGCAGTATTTT.

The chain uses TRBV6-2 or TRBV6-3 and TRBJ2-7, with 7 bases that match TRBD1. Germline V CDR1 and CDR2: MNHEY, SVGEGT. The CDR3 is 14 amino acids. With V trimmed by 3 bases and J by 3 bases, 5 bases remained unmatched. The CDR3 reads CASSYGTVLYEQYF. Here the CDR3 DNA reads TGTGCCAGCAGTTATGGGACAGTGCTCTACGAGCAGTACTTC.

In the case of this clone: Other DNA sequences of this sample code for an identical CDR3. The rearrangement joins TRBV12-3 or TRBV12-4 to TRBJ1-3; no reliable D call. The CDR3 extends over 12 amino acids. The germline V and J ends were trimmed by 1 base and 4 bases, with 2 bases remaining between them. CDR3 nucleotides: TGTGCCAGCAGTTTAGGGGGAAACACCATATATTTT. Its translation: CASSLGGNTIYF.

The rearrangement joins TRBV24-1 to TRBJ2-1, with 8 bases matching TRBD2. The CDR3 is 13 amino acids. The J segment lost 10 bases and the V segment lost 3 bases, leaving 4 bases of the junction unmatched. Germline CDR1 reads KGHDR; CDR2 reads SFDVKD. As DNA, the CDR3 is TGTGCCACCAGTGATGTACCGGGAGGGGAGCAGTTCTTC. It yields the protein CATSDVPGGEQFF.

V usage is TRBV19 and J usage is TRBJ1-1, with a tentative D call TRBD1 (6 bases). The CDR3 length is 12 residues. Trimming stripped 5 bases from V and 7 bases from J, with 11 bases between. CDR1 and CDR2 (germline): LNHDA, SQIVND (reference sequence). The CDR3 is CASSRGADEAFF. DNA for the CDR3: TGTGCCAGTAGTCGGGGGGCGGATGAAGCTTTCTTT.

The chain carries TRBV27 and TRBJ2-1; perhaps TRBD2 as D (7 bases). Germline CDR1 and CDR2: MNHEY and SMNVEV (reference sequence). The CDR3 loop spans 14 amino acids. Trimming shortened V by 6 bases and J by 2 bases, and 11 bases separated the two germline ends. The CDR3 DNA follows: TGTGCCAGCAGGCCGGGGGGCCCCTACAATGAGCAGTTCTTC. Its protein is CASRPGGPYNEQFF.

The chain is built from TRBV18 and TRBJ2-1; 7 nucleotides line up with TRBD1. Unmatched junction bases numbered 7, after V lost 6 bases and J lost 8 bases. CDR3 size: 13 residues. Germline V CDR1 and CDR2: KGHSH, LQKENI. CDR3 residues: CASSADRDDEQFF. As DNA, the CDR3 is TGTGCCAGCTCTGCCGACAGGGACGATGAGCAGTTCTTC.

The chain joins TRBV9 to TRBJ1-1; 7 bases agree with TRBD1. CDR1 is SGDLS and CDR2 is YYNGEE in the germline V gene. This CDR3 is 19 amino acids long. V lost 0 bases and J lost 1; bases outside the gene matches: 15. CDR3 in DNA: TGTGCCAGCAGCGTAGAGCCCCCCAGGGGGGATAGACGGAACACTGAAGCTTTCTTT. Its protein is CASSVEPPRGDRRNTEAFF. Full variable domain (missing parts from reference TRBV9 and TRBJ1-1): DSGVTQTPKHLITATGQRVTLRCSPRSGDLSVYWYQQSLDQGLQFLIQYYNGEERAKGNILERFSAQQFPDLHSELNLSSLELGDSALYFCASSVEPPRGDRRNTEAFFGQGTRLTVV.

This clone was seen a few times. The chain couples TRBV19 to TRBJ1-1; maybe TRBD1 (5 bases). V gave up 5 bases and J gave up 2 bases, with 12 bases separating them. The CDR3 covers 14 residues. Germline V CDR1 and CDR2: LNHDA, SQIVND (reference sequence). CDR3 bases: TGTGCCAGTAGTCCGCAGGGAGGAAACACTGAAGCTTTCTTT. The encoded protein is CASSPQGGNTEAFF.

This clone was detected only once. The CDR3, as DNA: TGTGCCTGGGGGGGGTTAGCTGGAAACACCATATATTTT. Its translation: CAWGGLAGNTIYF. The V call is TRBV7-2, the J call TRBJ1-3; tentative D call: TRBD1 (5 bases). Looked up from germline, CDR1 is SGHTA and CDR2 is FQGNSA. This CDR3 spans 13 amino acids. V lost 11 bases and J 2 bases, leaving 13 bases between the germline ends.

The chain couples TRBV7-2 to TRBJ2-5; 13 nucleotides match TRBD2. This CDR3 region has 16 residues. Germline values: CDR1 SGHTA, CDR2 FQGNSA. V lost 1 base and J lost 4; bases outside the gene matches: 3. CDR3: CASSLGTSGGGETQYF. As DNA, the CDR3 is TGTGCCAGCAGCTTAGGGACTAGCGGGGGCGGAGAGACCCAGTACTTC.

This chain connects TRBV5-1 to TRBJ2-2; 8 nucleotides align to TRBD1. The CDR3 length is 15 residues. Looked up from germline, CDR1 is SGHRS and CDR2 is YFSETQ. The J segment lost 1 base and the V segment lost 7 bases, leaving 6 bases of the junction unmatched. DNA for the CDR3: TGCGCCAGCGGGACCGGACAGGGGAACACCGGGGAGCTGTTTTTT. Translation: CASGTGQGNTGELFF.